This T cell receptor beta chain was retrieved from a study of cytomegalovirus exposure and HLA in healthy donors. Every donor was a healthy person donating bone marrow. Germline CDR1 MGHRA, CDR2 YSYEKL. Trimming pared 3 bases from V and 1 base from J, leaving 17 bases between. CDR3 size: 17 residues. Primers included in the PCR were 60 Vbeta and 13 Jbeta primers. Data came from immunoSEQ multiplex PCR; TCRdb stores just in-frame clones and leaves some out. The table includes roughly 130,000 clones, more than 60% detected once. The sequencing input was PBMCs. This TCR derives from a middle-aged woman in good health and CMV-seropositive. The chain joins TRBV4-1 to TRBJ2-3; maybe TRBD2 (6 bases). The CDR3 bases are TGCGCCAGCAGCCATGATCGCTATAGCGGAGGCACAGATACGCAGTATTTT. This codes for CASSHDRYSGGTDTQYF.